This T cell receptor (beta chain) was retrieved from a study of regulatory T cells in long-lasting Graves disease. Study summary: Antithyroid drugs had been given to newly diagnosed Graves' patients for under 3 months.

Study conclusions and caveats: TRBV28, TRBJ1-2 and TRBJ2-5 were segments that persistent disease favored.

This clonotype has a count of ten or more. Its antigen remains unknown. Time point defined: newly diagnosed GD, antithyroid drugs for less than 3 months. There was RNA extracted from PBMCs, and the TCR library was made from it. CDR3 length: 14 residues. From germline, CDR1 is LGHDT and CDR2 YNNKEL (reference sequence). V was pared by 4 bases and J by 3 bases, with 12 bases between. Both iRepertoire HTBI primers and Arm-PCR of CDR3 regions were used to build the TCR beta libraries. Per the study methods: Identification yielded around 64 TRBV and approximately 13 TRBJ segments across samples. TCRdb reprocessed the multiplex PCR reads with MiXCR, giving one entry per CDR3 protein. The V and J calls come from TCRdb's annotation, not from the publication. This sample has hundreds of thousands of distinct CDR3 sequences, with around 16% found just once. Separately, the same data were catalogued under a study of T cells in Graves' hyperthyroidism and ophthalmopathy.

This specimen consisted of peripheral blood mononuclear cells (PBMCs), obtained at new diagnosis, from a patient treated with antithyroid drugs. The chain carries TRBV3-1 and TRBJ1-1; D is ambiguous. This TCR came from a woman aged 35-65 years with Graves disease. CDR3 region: CASSLEPPDTEAFF. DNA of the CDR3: TGTGCCAGCAGCCTGGAGCCACCTGACACTGAAGCTTTCTTT.